This T cell receptor beta chain originates from a study of blood T cell repertoires in COVID-19. Study details: Acute and convalescent COVID-19 samples came from the United States, Italy and Spain. Sources were T cells, B-cell-depleted T cells, or PBMCs; the material itself was cDNA or gDNA.

In the original processing: It was from reference gene primer amplification that nucleated cell counts were estimated. Some clones are missing from TCRdb's copy, which holds only in-frame ones; the method was immunoSEQ multiplex PCR. That table gives V, J and clone size, and the DNA gave D and trimming. The repertoire holds about 77,000 clones, with approximately 88% as singletons. The sequence came from a woman aged 80 or over with acute or convalescent COVID-19. The sequenced sample was peripheral blood.

CDR3 DNA sequence: TGTGCCAGCAGCCCAGGGCCCTCCGAGCAGTTCTTC. It yields the protein CASSPGPSEQFF. The chain employs TRBV3-1 (or the pseudogene TRBV3-2) and TRBJ2-1, with TRBD1 as a possible D gene (5 bases). The V end lost 4 bases, the J end lost 10 bases, and 11 bases lay between the germline ends. Per germline, CDR1 LGHDT and CDR2 YNNKEL (reference sequence). The CDR3 runs to 12 residues.